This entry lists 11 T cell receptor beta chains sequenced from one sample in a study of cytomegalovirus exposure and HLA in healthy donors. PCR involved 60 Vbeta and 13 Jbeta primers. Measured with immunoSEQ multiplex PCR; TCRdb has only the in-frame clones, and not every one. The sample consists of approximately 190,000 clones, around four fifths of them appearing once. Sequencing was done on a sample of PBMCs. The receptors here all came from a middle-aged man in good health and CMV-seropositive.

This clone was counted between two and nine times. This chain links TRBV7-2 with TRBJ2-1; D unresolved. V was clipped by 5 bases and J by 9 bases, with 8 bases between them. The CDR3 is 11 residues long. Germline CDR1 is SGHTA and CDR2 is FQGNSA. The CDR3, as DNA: TGTGCCAGCAGCGCCCAGATTGAGCAGTTCTTC. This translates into CASSAQIEQFF.

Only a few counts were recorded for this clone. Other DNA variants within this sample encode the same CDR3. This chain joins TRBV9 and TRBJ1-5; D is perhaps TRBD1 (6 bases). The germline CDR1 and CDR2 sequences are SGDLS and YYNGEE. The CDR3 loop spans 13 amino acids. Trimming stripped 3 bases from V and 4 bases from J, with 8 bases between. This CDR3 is CASSGGLNQPQHF. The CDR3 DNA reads TGTGCCAGCAGCGGGGGGCTTAATCAGCCCCAGCATTTT.

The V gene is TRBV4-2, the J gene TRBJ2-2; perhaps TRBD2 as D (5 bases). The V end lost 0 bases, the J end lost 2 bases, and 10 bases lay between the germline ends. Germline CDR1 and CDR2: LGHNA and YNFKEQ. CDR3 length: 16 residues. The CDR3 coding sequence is TGTGCCAGCAGCCAAGAGTTGGACTTAAACACCGGGGAGCTGTTTTTT. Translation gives CASSQELDLNTGELFF.

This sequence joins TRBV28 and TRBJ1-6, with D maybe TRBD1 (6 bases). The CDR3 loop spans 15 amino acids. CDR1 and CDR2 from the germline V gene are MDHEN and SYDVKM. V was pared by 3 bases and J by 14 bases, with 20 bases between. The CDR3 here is CASSLTGTASGALHF. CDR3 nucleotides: TGTGCCAGCAGTTTGACCGGGACGGCGTCAGGGGCCCTCCACTTT.

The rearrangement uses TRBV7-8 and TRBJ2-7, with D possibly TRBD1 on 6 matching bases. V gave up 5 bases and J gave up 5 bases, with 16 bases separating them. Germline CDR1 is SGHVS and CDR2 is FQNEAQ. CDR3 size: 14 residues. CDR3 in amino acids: CASSPRAGVHEQYF. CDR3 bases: TGTGCCAGCAGCCCGAGGGCAGGGGTCCACGAGCAGTACTTC. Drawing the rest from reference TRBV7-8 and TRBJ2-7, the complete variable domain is GAGVSQSPRYKVAKRGQDVALRCDPISGHVSLFWYQQALGQGPEFLTYFQNEAQLDKSGLPSDRFFAERPEGSVSTLKIQRTQQEDSAVYLCASSPRAGVHEQYFGPGTRLTVT.

CDR3 loop: CASSLDTGVRNTEAFF. The CDR3 nucleotides are TGTGCCAGCAGCTTAGATACAGGGGTGAGGAACACTGAAGCTTTCTTT. The chain employs TRBV7-8 and TRBJ1-1, with 7 bases identical to TRBD1. Germline CDR1 SGHVS, CDR2 FQNEAQ. The CDR3 length is 16 residues. V lost 1 base to trimming and J lost 1 base; unmatched junction nucleotides: 6. Filled out from reference TRBV7-8 and TRBJ1-1, the complete variable domain reads GAGVSQSPRYKVAKRGQDVALRCDPISGHVSLFWYQQALGQGPEFLTYFQNEAQLDKSGLPSDRFFAERPEGSVSTLKIQRTQQEDSAVYLCASSLDTGVRNTEAFFGQGTRLTVV.

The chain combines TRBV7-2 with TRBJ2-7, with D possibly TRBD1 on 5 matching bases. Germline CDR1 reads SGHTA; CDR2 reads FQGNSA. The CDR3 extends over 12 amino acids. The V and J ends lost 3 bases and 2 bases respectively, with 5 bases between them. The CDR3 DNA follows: TGTGCCAGCAGCTTGACAGCCTACGAGCAGTACTTC. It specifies CASSLTAYEQYF. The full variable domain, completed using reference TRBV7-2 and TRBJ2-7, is GAGVSQSPSNKVTEKGKDVELRCDPISGHTALYWYRQSLGQGLEFLIYFQGNSAPDKSGLPSDRFSAERTGGSVSTLTIQRTQQEDSAVYLCASSLTAYEQYFGPGTRLTVT.

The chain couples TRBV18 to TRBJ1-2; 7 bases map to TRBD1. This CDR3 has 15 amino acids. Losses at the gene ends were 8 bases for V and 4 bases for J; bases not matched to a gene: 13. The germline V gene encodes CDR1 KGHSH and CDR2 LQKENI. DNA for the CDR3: TGTGCCAGCGATATTGGGACAGATCTACCCTATGGCTACACCTTC. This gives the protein CASDIGTDLPYGYTF. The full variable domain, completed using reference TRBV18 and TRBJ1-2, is NAGVMQNPRHLVRRRGQEARLRCSPMKGHSHVYWYRQLPEEGLKFMVYLQKENIIDESGMPKERFSAEFPKEGPSILRIQQVVRGDSAAYFCASDIGTDLPYGYTFGSGTRLTVV.

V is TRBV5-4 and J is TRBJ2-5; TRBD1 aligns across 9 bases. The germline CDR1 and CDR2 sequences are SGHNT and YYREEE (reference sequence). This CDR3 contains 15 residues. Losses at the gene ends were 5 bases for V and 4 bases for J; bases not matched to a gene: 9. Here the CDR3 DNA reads TGTGCCAGCAGTCCCGGACAGGGGCTAAGAGAGACCCAGTACTTC. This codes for CASSPGQGLRETQYF.

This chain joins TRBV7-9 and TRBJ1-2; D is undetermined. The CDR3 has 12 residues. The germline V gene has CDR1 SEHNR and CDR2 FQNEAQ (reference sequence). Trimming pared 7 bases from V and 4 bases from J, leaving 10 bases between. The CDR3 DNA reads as TGTGCCAGCACCTATATAGTCTATGGCTACACCTTC. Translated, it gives CASTYIVYGYTF.

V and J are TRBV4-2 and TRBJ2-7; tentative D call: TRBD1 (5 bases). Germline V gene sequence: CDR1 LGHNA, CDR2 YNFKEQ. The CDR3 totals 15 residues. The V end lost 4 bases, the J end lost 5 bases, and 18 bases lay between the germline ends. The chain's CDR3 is CASSPTSPRGHEQYF. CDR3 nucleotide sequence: TGTGCCAGCAGCCCAACCTCACCTAGGGGCCACGAGCAGTACTTC.